This entry is about one T cell receptor beta chain. Antigen: not known. The data stem from a study of graft-versus-host responses after intestinal transplantation. The wider study: Each recipient received anti-thymocyte globulin induction, then tacrolimus and steroids for 3 to 4 years. The study, taken as a whole, reports: The highest levels of circulating GvH clones went along with early declines in HvG clones after transplant. Allograft graft-versus-host to host-versus-graft clonal ratios ran high in patients with graft-donor T cell macrochimerism.

The CDR3 is 15 residues long. V shed 1 base and J 2 bases; nucleotides not matched to a gene: 1. Per germline, CDR1 SGDLS and CDR2 YYNGEE. The assay was immunoSEQ multiplex PCR, and TCRdb's table has in-frame clones only and misses some. Of some 95,000 clones detected, 90% to 95% appear once; the ten largest clones hold 0.5%. The J gene is TRBJ2-1, the V gene TRBV9; 9 bases are shared with TRBD2. The input for sequencing was unstimulated CD8+ T cells sorted from spleen or lymph node cells, taken before intestinal transplant. The sequence was collected from a human donor who received an intestinal transplant. Here the CDR3 reads CASSVIAGAYNEQFF. CDR3 nucleotide sequence: TGTGCCAGCAGCGTAATAGCGGGAGCCTACAATGAGCAGTTCTTC.